The 19 T cell receptor beta chains listed next were all sequenced from one sample in a study of blood T cell repertoires in COVID-19. Sequencing used immunoSEQ multiplex PCR; TCRdb keeps in-frame clones, though not all of them. The profile shows more than 70,000 clones, approximately 86% of them singletons. Source material: peripheral blood. The receptors stem from an elderly woman in a cohort sampled during active or convalescent COVID-19.

The rearrangement joins TRBV7-9 to TRBJ2-7, with 8 bases identical to TRBD2. This CDR3 is built from 15 residues. Germline V gene lookup returns CDR1 SEHNR and CDR2 FQNEAQ (reference sequence). V shed 5 bases and J 5 bases; nucleotides not matched to a gene: 11. In DNA form, the CDR3 reads TGTGCCAGCAGCACCACCGGACGGGGGGGTGACGAGCAGTACTTC. It codes for CASSTTGRGGDEQYF.

This chain uses TRBV3-1 (or the pseudogene TRBV3-2) with TRBJ1-1; D gene unclear. CDR1 is LGHDT, CDR2 YNNKEL, per germline (reference sequence). The CDR3 totals 18 residues. V lost 3 bases, J lost 0 bases, and 20 bases lay in between. The CDR3 sequence: CASSHNWMVSGMNTEAFF. The DNA of the CDR3 is TGTGCCAGCAGCCATAATTGGATGGTAAGCGGCATGAACACTGAAGCTTTCTTT.

The chain has TRBV28 and TRBJ1-1, with 9 bases fitting TRBD1. The trim removed 4 bases at V and 3 bases at J, leaving 21 bases unmatched. CDR3 length equals 20 residues. Germline V lookup: CDR1 MDHEN, CDR2 SYDVKM. CDR3 coding DNA: TGTGCCAGCAGTTCGCCCGAGGAAAAACCGGGACAGGGTCGAGACACTGAAGCTTTCTTT. Translated: CASSSPEEKPGQGRDTEAFF.

The chain links TRBV16 to TRBJ1-4, with 8 bases identical to TRBD1. This CDR3 has 15 amino acids. The V gene's germline CDR1 is KGHSY and CDR2 FQNENV. Unmatched junction bases numbered 6, after V lost 4 bases and J lost 5 bases. In DNA, the CDR3 is TGTGCCAGCAGCCCAGGAGACAGGGGCAATGAAAAACTGTTTTTT. It specifies CASSPGDRGNEKLFF.

This clone has only one observation. Other DNA sequences within the sample encode an identical CDR3. The chain recombines TRBV3-1 (or the pseudogene TRBV3-2) with TRBJ2-3, with D hard to call. The CDR3 sequence is 16 residues long. The V gene's germline CDR1 is LGHDT and CDR2 YNNKEL (reference sequence). Trimming took 6 bases from V and 5 from J, leaving 21 bases between them. CDR3 coding DNA: TGTGCCAGCAGTCCCCAGGAACTGTTAATGGGAGATACGCAGTATTTT. The encoded protein is CASSPQELLMGDTQYF.

The chain carries TRBV5-1 and TRBJ1-6, with D uncertain. CDR3 length: 14 amino acids. Per germline, CDR1 SGHRS and CDR2 YFSETQ. V lost 2 bases and J lost 10, with 13 bases in between. The CDR3 coding sequence is TGCGCCAGCAGCTTTGGGCAGGAAGGCTCACCCCTCCACTTT. It codes for CASSFGQEGSPLHF.

The chain employs TRBV10-2 and TRBJ2-1; TRBD2 matches 12 bases. This CDR3 is 15 amino acids long. In germline, CDR1 is WSHSY, CDR2 SAAADI. With 5 bases clipped from V and 4 bases from J, the junction kept 3 bases outside the gene matches. The CDR3 sequence is CASSLAGGIYNEQFF. CDR3 DNA: TGCGCCAGCAGTCTAGCGGGAGGGATATACAATGAGCAGTTCTTC.

The CDR3 loop reads CATSWTANTEAFF. DNA of the CDR3: TGTGCCACTTCCTGGACAGCGAACACTGAAGCTTTCTTT. This chain joins TRBV10-3 and TRBJ1-1; D is possibly TRBD1 (6 bases). The germline V gene has CDR1 ENHRY and CDR2 SYGVKD. Deletions cut 10 bases from V and 1 base from J, with 13 bases between. CDR3 size: 13 residues.

This chain links TRBV11-3 with TRBJ1-1; D is unclear. This CDR3 region has 12 residues. Looked up from germline, CDR1 is SGHNT and CDR2 is YENEEA. V was cut by 4 bases and J by 4 bases, with 7 bases left in between. CDR3 DNA sequence: TGTGCCAGCAGCTCCCGAGTCACTGAAGCTTTCTTT. As protein: CASSSRVTEAFF.

This chain links TRBV5-1 with TRBJ1-2, with TRBD1 matching over 7 bases. Germline V gene lookup returns CDR1 SGHRS and CDR2 YFSETQ. V lost 2 bases, J lost 2 bases, and 3 bases stayed unmatched. The CDR3 loop spans 14 amino acids. CDR3 sequence (DNA): TGCGCCAGCAGCTTTACAGGGGAGAACTATGGCTACACCTTC. Residues: CASSFTGENYGYTF.

V usage is TRBV6-4 and J usage is TRBJ1-2, with TRBD1 identical over 7 bases. CDR3 length: 13 amino acids. Looked up from germline, CDR1 is MRHNA and CDR2 is SNTAGT. Trimming cost V 5 bases and J 7 bases; bases outside gene matches: 7. The CDR3 DNA reads as TGTGCCAGCAGTAACACAGGGGTCGGTGGCTACACCTTC. As protein: CASSNTGVGGYTF.

V is TRBV10-2 and J is TRBJ2-1; 11 bases fit TRBD1. CDR1 and CDR2 from the germline V gene are WSHSY and SAAADI. Trimming took 7 bases from V and 9 from J; bases not matched to a gene: 5. The CDR3 sequence is 13 residues long. DNA for the CDR3: TGCGCCAGCAAAAGGACAGGGGGCTTTGAGCAGTTCTTC. It specifies CASKRTGGFEQFF.

V is TRBV2 and J is TRBJ2-6; tentatively, D is TRBD1 (6 bases). V dropped 6 bases and J dropped 0 bases, with 9 bases sitting between them. CDR1 and CDR2 (germline): SNHLY, FYNNEI. The CDR3 length is 15 residues. CDR3 sequence: CASSAGDSGANVLTF. CDR3 DNA: TGTGCCAGCAGCGCAGGGGACTCTGGGGCCAACGTCCTGACTTTC.

The chain has TRBV19 and TRBJ2-1, with TRBD2 matching over 8 bases. Trimming at V came to 5 bases and at J to 16 bases, leaving 7 bases not matched to a gene. Germline-derived CDR1 and CDR2 are LNHDA and SQIVND (reference sequence). The CDR3 has 11 amino acids. In nucleotides, the CDR3 is TGTGCCAGTAGTGCGGCTAGCGGGCCATTCTTC. Translation: CASSAASGPFF.

The gene calls are TRBV6-5 and TRBJ2-7; 11 bases agree with TRBD2. CDR1 and CDR2 from the germline V gene are MNHEY and SVGAGI. CDR3 size: 13 residues. Germline trimming cut 10 bases from V and 2 bases from J; bases unmatched to any gene: 4. The CDR3 region is CATLLAGAYEQYF. The CDR3, as DNA: TGTGCCACCCTACTAGCGGGGGCCTACGAGCAGTACTTC.

This clone was seen only a few times. The genes are TRBV7-2 and TRBJ1-1; D is ambiguous. V lost 4 bases and J lost 1, with 10 bases in between. CDR1 SGHTA and CDR2 FQGNSA come from the germline V gene. The CDR3 has 14 amino acids. CDR3 loop: CASSSFRGNTEAFF. The CDR3 coding sequence is TGTGCCAGCAGCTCCTTTCGGGGGAACACTGAAGCTTTCTTT.

This chain connects TRBV18 to TRBJ1-4, with D possibly matching TRBD1 (5 bases). CDR1 and CDR2 (germline): KGHSH, LQKENI. Trimming left V 3 bases short and J 2 bases short, with 7 bases between. The CDR3 runs to 14 residues. CDR3 loop: CASSPRGTNEKLFF. CDR3 sequence (DNA): TGTGCCAGCTCACCGCGGGGGACTAATGAAAAACTGTTTTTT.

The CDR3 region has the DNA TGTGCCAGCAGTGCGGCGGGAGCAGAGACCCAGTACTTC. The encoded protein is CASSAAGAETQYF. This chain joins TRBV25-1 and TRBJ2-5; 7 bases are shared with TRBD2. The V gene's germline CDR1 is MGHDK and CDR2 SYGVNS. This CDR3 is 13 amino acids long. J gave up 4 bases and V 4 bases, and 3 bases lay outside the gene matches.

J is TRBJ2-7 and V is TRBV7-9; 8 bases match TRBD2. CDR1 SEHNR and CDR2 FQNEAQ come from the germline V gene (reference sequence). The J segment lost 6 bases and the V segment lost 6 bases, leaving 10 bases of the junction unmatched. The CDR3 contains 14 residues. The CDR3 region has the DNA TGTGCCAGCAGAGAGGCTAGCGGGTTGGGCGAGCAGTACTTC. This codes for CASREASGLGEQYF.